The sample holds a few counts of the clone carrying this TCR beta chain. The target antigen is unknown. This entry belongs to a study of T-cell memory formation after mild COVID-19. Study in general: Clusters of TCRs were largely donor specific. Findings and caveats of the study: Clones that got smaller from day 15 to 85 had even CD4/CD8, while clones growing later tipped toward CD4+. Contracting CD8+ clones were enriched in EMRA, CD4+ mainly in CM and EM.

This CDR3 region has 15 residues. Germline V gene lookup returns CDR1 ENHRY and CDR2 SYGVKD. V shed 5 bases, J shed 4 bases, and the junction held 8 bases outside the gene matches. Libraries for TCRalpha and TCRbeta carried sample barcodes and unique molecular identifiers via 5'RACE. Via MiXCR, TCRdb re-called the 5' RACE reads, giving one row per CDR3 protein. The sample carries around 250,000 distinct CDR3 sequences, 15% recorded once. The sample consisted of PBMCs or a T cell subset sorted from them (not recorded which). The TCR originated in an adult woman who had mild COVID-19 (a few samples of this study predate the infection). Cell type and time point are not known. V gene TRBV10-3 combines with J gene TRBJ2-5; 9 nucleotides align to TRBD2. In DNA form, the CDR3 reads TGTGCCATCAGTCCGGGACTAGCAGGGAGAGAGACCCAGTACTTC. Amino acid sequence: CAISPGLAGRETQYF.